This is a list of T cell receptor beta chains from one sample in a study of blood T cell repertoires in COVID-19. Profiling relied on immunoSEQ multiplex PCR, and the TCRdb table lists in-frame clones only, not all of them. The sample gives tens of thousands of clones, roughly 83% of which show up once; roughly a tenth is in the top ten. Sequenced material: peripheral blood. The origin of the receptors is a man aged 50 to 60 with COVID-19, enrolled during active disease. CDR3s include the opening cysteine and the closing phenylalanine or tryptophan. D genes are given only for firm matches.

CDR3 protein,D gene,V gene
CASSTHVTGDYEQYF,TRBD1,TRBV6-5
CASAGSDTQYF,.,TRBV19
CASSYSRGSYNSPLHF,.,TRBV2
CASSLEPPPANSPLHF,.,TRBV5-1
CASSFPLSKIAGVAQLEQYF,TRBD2,TRBV28
CASSMTGTNYNEQFF,.,TRBV4-3
CASSPDRGVGYGYTF,TRBD1,TRBV18
CASSVAGPGGEQFF,TRBD1,TRBV9
CASSVDGRQGARDTQYF,TRBD1,TRBV9
CASSLQGSSYNSPLHF,.,TRBV5-1
CASSLAAGRNEKLFF,.,TRBV5-1
CASSPIRAGVGDHSNQPQHF,.,TRBV3-1/TRBV3-2
CASSYSRVKDTEAFF,.,TRBV6-6
CASSWGQTGELFF,TRBD1,TRBV12-3/TRBV12-4
CASSLGGAGSYEQYF,TRBD2,TRBV6-2/TRBV6-3
CASSIAFNEQFF,.,TRBV19
CASPPQSYEQYF,.,TRBV21-1
CASSPGLAGVTGELFF,TRBD2,TRBV4-3
CATSDLESGRGNEQFF,TRBD2,TRBV24-1
CASSVSNTGELFF,.,TRBV6-4
CASSRGLEIYEQYF,.,TRBV4-1
CASSSLGPSTDTQYF,.,TRBV13
CATRGQDYGYTF,TRBD1,TRBV19
CASSSMTPEVGELFF,.,TRBV5-4
CASSLAGGTDTQYF,.,TRBV5-1
CASSPGTASIANYGYTF,TRBD1,TRBV5-1
CASSSTSGSGNEQFF,TRBD2,TRBV7-9
CASSFWETGKETQYF,TRBD1,TRBV27
CASTTGSTDTQYF,TRBD1,TRBV19
CAWSPGGGVNSPLHF,.,TRBV30
CASSLTGGAGTDTQYF,TRBD1,TRBV7-2
CASSPHLEISYNEQFF,.,TRBV9
CASSFGTAEAFF,TRBD1,TRBV7-8
CASTQHYEQYF,.,TRBV2
CAWSRGGTDTQYF,.,TRBV30
CASSPLAPDTQYF,.,TRBV10-3
CASMKIRRAQETQYF,.,TRBV6-4
CASSDAAGDSYEQYF,TRBD2,TRBV10-1
CASSPRQGNYGYTF,TRBD1,TRBV7-2
CASSLRETLYEQYF,.,TRBV7-2
CASSRGTGEGDTQYF,TRBD1,TRBV7-9
CASSRGASGRRGVYNEQFF,TRBD2,TRBV5-1